The TCR beta chain described here comes from a study of PD-L1 blockade in urothelial cancer. Study in general: Dosed intravenously at 1,200 mg every 3 weeks, atezolizumab was initiated by patients in the mid-2010s.

Assay used: immunoSEQ multiplex PCR; TCRdb lists only in-frame clones, some missing. This table has tens of thousands of clones, 75% to 85% appearing once. The germline CDR1 and CDR2 sequences are SNHLY and FYNNEI. V lost 2 bases to trimming and J lost 4 bases, with 11 bases between them. The CDR3 is 15 amino acids. Time point indicated: pretreatment peripheral blood. The diagnosis in patients was locally advanced or metastatic urothelial carcinoma. This chain links TRBV2 with TRBJ2-2, with D possibly TRBD1 on 6 matching bases. This receptor was taken from a man between 65 and 80 years old with urothelial cancer. The sequences come from PBMCs, collected around atezolizumab (anti-PD-L1) treatment. CDR3: CASSEWPGVTGELFF. CDR3 DNA: TGTGCCAGCAGTGAATGGCCAGGGGTCACCGGGGAGCTGTTTTTT. The variable domain in full, completed from reference TRBV2 and TRBJ2-2, reads EPEVTQTPSHQVTQMGQEVILRCVPISNHLYFYWYRQILGQKVEFLVSFYNNEISEKSEIFDDQFSVERPDGSNFTLKIRSTKLEDSAMYFCASSEWPGVTGELFFGEGSRLTVL.